This T cell receptor (beta chain) is drawn from a study of shared clonotypes between healthy human individuals. Assay used: immunoSEQ multiplex PCR; TCRdb lists only in-frame clones, some missing. The data contain roughly 890,000 clones, about 92% of them singletons. This clone was recorded a few times. Terminally differentiated effector memory CD45RA+ cells were excluded from the naive CD8 cells, which were CD45RO-negative and positively selected for CCR7. The CDR3 is made up of 12 amino acids. V lost 6 bases, J lost 4 bases, and 6 bases lay in between. Germline V gene data show CDR1 as SGHAT and CDR2 as FQNNGV.

The gene calls are TRBV11-2 and TRBJ2-2; perhaps TRBD1 as D (5 bases). Specimen: naive CD8+ T cells sorted from blood. The TCR comes from a man aged 25-45 years in good health. The CDR3 DNA is TGTGCCAGCAGAGGGGTCACCGGGGAGCTGTTTTTT. Its protein is CASRGVTGELFF.